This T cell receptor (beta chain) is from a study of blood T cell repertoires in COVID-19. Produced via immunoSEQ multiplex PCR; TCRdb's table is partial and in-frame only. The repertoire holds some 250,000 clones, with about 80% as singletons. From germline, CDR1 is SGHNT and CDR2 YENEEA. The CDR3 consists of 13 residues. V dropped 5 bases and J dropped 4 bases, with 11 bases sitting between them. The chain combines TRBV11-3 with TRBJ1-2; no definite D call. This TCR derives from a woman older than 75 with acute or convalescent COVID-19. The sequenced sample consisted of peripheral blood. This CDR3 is CASSHTLIYGYTF. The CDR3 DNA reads TGTGCCAGCAGCCACACGTTAATCTATGGCTACACCTTC.